The 20 T cell receptor beta chains presented below share a single source sample, sequenced in a study of human T cells and chemical hapten exposure. Total RNA was isolated from whole blood that had not been fractionated. In TCRdb, the 5' RACE reads were re-called with MiXCR into one record per CDR3 protein. The sample contains 110,000 or so distinct CDR3 sequences, approximately 19% of which appear only once. These TCRs come from a human donor in good health.

The chain couples TRBV6-2 or TRBV6-3 to TRBJ2-2; D gene ambiguous. V was shortened by 7 bases and J by 6 bases, with 12 bases between the two germline ends. The germline gives CDR1 MNHEY, CDR2 SVGEGT. The CDR3 covers 13 residues. The CDR3 loop reads CASMRRNPGELFF. The CDR3 region has the DNA TGTGCCAGCATGCGAAGAAACCCCGGGGAGCTGTTTTTT.

This chain connects TRBV4-1 to TRBJ2-1, with 15 bases identical to TRBD2. The CDR3 loop spans 18 amino acids. With 4 bases clipped from V and 8 bases from J, the junction kept 12 bases outside the gene matches. In germline, CDR1 is MGHRA, CDR2 YSYEKL. CDR3 protein: CASSLGLAGGNIPDEQFF. CDR3 nucleotide sequence: TGCGCCAGCAGCCTTGGACTAGCGGGAGGGAATATCCCCGATGAGCAGTTCTTC.

This sequence joins TRBV7-9 and TRBJ2-1; possible D gene TRBD1, 6 bases. Deletions cut 0 bases from V and 10 bases from J, with 19 bases between. This CDR3 is 16 amino acids long. From germline, CDR1 is SEHNR and CDR2 FQNEAQ (reference sequence). The CDR3 sequence: CASSLAGAGPQGEQFF. The CDR3 DNA sequence: TGTGCCAGCAGCTTAGCGGGGGCAGGACCACAAGGCGAGCAGTTCTTC. Filled out from reference TRBV7-9 and TRBJ2-1, the complete variable domain reads DTGVSQNPRHKITKRGQNVTFRCDPISEHNRLYWYRQTLGQGPEFLTYFQNEAQLEKSRLLSDRFSAERPKGSFSTLEIQRTEQGDSAMYLCASSLAGAGPQGEQFFGPGTRLTVL.

The CDR3 region has the DNA TGTGCCAGCAGGCCGGGACTAGCTGAGAATGAGCAGTTCTTC. Protein: CASRPGLAENEQFF. The J gene is TRBJ2-1, the V gene TRBV11-2; 9 bases match TRBD2. Unmatched junction bases numbered 7, after V lost 6 bases and J lost 7 bases. Germline V lookup: CDR1 SGHAT, CDR2 FQNNGV. The CDR3 contains 14 residues. Full variable domain (missing parts from reference TRBV11-2 and TRBJ2-1): EAGVAQSPRYKIIEKRQSVAFWCNPISGHATLYWYQQILGQGPKLLIQFQNNGVVDDSQLPKDRFSAERLKGVDSTLKIQPAKLEDSAVYLCASRPGLAENEQFFGPGTRLTVL.

This clonotype was seen a few times. The chain carries TRBV12-3 or TRBV12-4 and TRBJ2-5, with D perhaps matching TRBD2 (7 bases). This CDR3 spans 19 amino acids. The V end lost 7 bases, the J end lost 2 bases, and 29 bases lay between the germline ends. The CDR3 loop is CASMLSSGGGLGGQETQYF. The CDR3 coding sequence is TGTGCCAGCATGCTGTCCTCCGGGGGCGGGCTCGGGGGGCAAGAGACCCAGTACTTC.

This chain joins TRBV29-1 and TRBJ2-5, with D perhaps matching TRBD1 or TRBD2 (5 bases each). V was cut by 4 bases and J by 3 bases, with 15 bases left in between. The germline V gene has CDR1 SQVTM and CDR2 ANQGSEA. The CDR3 has 14 amino acids. CDR3 protein: CSVGAGQEEETQYF. CDR3 nucleotide sequence: TGCAGCGTTGGGGCAGGGCAGGAGGAAGAGACCCAGTACTTC. The complete variable domain, with remaining parts taken from reference TRBV29-1 and TRBJ2-5, reads SAVISQKPSRDICQRGTSLTIQCQVDSQVTMMFWYRQQPGQSLTLIATANQGSEATYESGFVIDKFPISRPNLTFSTLTVSNMSPEDSSIYLCSVGAGQEEETQYFGPGTRLLVL.

The gene calls are TRBV14 and TRBJ2-5; no definite D call. The CDR3 has 15 amino acids. Germline V CDR1 and CDR2: SGHDN, FVKESK. The V gene lost 3 bases and the J gene lost 2 bases, with 13 bases spanning the gap. The CDR3 protein is CASSQSGRIQETQYF. As DNA, the CDR3 is TGTGCCAGCAGCCAGTCTGGACGGATACAAGAGACCCAGTACTTC. The variable domain in full, with the rest retrieved from reference TRBV14 and TRBJ2-5, is EAGVTQFPSHSVIEKGQTVTLRCDPISGHDNLYWYRRVMGKEIKFLLHFVKESKQDESGMPNNRFLAERTGGTYSTLKVQPAELEDSGVYFCASSQSGRIQETQYFGPGTRLLVL.

This clonotype was seen only a few times. This rearrangement joins TRBV6-6 to TRBJ1-5; tentative D call: TRBD1 (5 bases). This CDR3 has 13 residues. The germline CDR1 and CDR2 sequences are MNHNY and SVGAGI (reference sequence). Trimming left V 11 bases short and J 1 base short, with 12 bases between. Written as DNA, the CDR3 is TGTGCCTCAGGGATCGAAAGCAATCAGCCCCAGCATTTT. As protein: CASGIESNQPQHF.

This clonotype showed up just a few times. This chain joins TRBV9 and TRBJ1-2; 9 bases line up with TRBD1. CDR3 length: 15 amino acids. From germline, CDR1 is SGDLS and CDR2 YYNGEE. V lost 2 bases to trimming and J lost 4 bases; unmatched junction nucleotides: 6. The CDR3 coding sequence is TGTGCCAGCAGCGTGCGGACAGGGGATAGCTATGGCTACACCTTC. Its translation: CASSVRTGDSYGYTF.

This chain links TRBV6-1 with TRBJ2-4; D might be TRBD1 (6 bases). CDR1 MNHNS and CDR2 SASEGT come from the germline V gene. V was pared by 4 bases and J by 8 bases, with 15 bases between. There are 14 residues in the CDR3. CDR3 nucleotides: TGTGCCAGCAGTGTTGGCAGGGGTTGGGACATTCAGTACTTC. Translating it yields CASSVGRGWDIQYF.

This clonotype was recorded a few times. V usage is TRBV5-1 and J usage is TRBJ1-5; TRBD1 agrees at 7 bases. The CDR3 is 15 residues long. After removal of 1 base from V and 4 bases from J, the junction contained 5 bases not matched to a gene. CDR1 is SGHRS and CDR2 is YFSETQ in the germline V gene. CDR3 region: CASSLRGQKNQPQHF. The CDR3 DNA follows: TGCGCCAGCAGCTTGCGGGGACAGAAAAATCAGCCCCAGCATTTT.

The chain joins TRBV27 to TRBJ2-5; TRBD2 might be the D (5 bases). The germline gives CDR1 MNHEY, CDR2 SMNVEV (reference sequence). CDR3 length: 17 residues. Trimming pared 2 bases from V and 2 bases from J, leaving 18 bases between. The CDR3 loop is CASSLRSPPGFQETQYF. The CDR3 nucleotides read TGTGCCAGCAGTTTAAGAAGCCCCCCGGGATTTCAAGAGACCCAGTACTTC.

This chain joins TRBV4-1 and TRBJ2-3; D ambiguous. Trimming took 0 bases from V and 6 from J, leaving 16 bases between them. The V gene's germline CDR1 is MGHRA and CDR2 YSYEKL. The CDR3 is made up of 16 amino acids. The CDR3, as DNA: TGCGCCAGCAGCCAAGAGGGGTTGATCATTTCGGATACGCAGTATTTT. Translated, it gives CASSQEGLIISDTQYF.

The chain couples TRBV24-1 to TRBJ1-1, with D possibly TRBD1 on 5 matching bases. The germline V and J ends were trimmed by 7 bases and 1 base, with 15 bases remaining between them. CDR3 size: 15 residues. From germline, CDR1 is KGHDR and CDR2 SFDVKD. The CDR3 DNA sequence: TGTGCCACCAGGGGGGGGGGAGGTTCGAACACTGAAGCTTTCTTT. This translates into CATRGGGGSNTEAFF.

The chain uses TRBV2 and TRBJ1-1; possible D gene TRBD1, 5 bases. V dropped 3 bases and J dropped 3 bases, with 11 bases sitting between them. The germline V gene has CDR1 SNHLY and CDR2 FYNNEI. The CDR3 extends over 14 amino acids. As DNA, the CDR3 is TGTGCCAGCAGTGATGACAGATACTACACTGAAGCTTTCTTT. It codes for CASSDDRYYTEAFF.

V gene TRBV28 combines with J gene TRBJ1-5; 8 bases match TRBD1. Germline trimming cut 7 bases from V and 6 bases from J; bases unmatched to any gene: 11. CDR3 size: 15 residues. Per the germline V gene, CDR1 is MDHEN and CDR2 is SYDVKM. CDR3 sequence: CASIIGQGLRQPQHF. DNA for the CDR3: TGTGCCAGCATTATTGGACAGGGCCTTCGTCAGCCCCAGCATTTT.

V usage is TRBV5-1 and J usage is TRBJ1-2; 9 nucleotides line up with TRBD1. J lost 6 bases, V lost 1 base, and 10 bases had no gene match. The germline gives CDR1 SGHRS, CDR2 YFSETQ. This CDR3 is built from 16 residues. CDR3 protein: CASSLPKQGAIDGYTF. CDR3 sequence (DNA): TGCGCCAGCAGCTTGCCCAAACAGGGGGCGATCGATGGCTACACCTTC.

The rearrangement links TRBV18 to TRBJ1-1; TRBD1 is a possible D gene (5 bases). The germline V gene encodes CDR1 KGHSH and CDR2 LQKENI. CDR3 length: 15 residues. V was shortened by 4 bases and J by 0 bases, with 12 bases between the two germline ends. The CDR3 coding sequence is TGTGCCAGCTCACTTCAGGGCAGGATGAACACTGAAGCTTTCTTT. Protein: CASSLQGRMNTEAFF.

In its sample, this clonotype was seen once. The J gene is TRBJ1-1, the V gene TRBV12-3 or TRBV12-4, with 11 positions matching TRBD1. V trimming: 5 bases; J trimming: 5 bases; junction bases outside the gene matches: 10. The CDR3 has 16 amino acids. CDR3 protein: CASSPRGDRGGTEAFF. In nucleotides, the CDR3 is TGTGCCAGCAGTCCTAGGGGGGACAGGGGGGGGACTGAAGCTTTCTTT.

This chain links TRBV30 with TRBJ2-3; the D is unclear. CDR1 and CDR2 from the germline V gene are GTSNPN and SVGIG (reference sequence). The CDR3 loop spans 15 amino acids. V gave up 0 bases and J gave up 0 bases, with 10 bases separating them. The CDR3 protein is CAWSVGVMSTDTQYF. The DNA of the CDR3 is TGTGCCTGGAGTGTTGGGGTCATGAGCACAGATACGCAGTATTTT.